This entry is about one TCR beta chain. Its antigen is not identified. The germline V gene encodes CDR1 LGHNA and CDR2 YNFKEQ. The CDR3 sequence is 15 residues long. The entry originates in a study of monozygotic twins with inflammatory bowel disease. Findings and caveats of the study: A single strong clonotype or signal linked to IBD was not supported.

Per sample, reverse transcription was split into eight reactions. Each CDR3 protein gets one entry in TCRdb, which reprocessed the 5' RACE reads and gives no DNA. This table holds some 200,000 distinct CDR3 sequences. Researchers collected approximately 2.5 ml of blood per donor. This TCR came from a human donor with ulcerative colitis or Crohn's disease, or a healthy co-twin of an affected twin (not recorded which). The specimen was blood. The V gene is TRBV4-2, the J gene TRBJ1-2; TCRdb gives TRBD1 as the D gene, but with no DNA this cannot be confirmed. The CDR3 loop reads CASTHDRGSNYGYTF.